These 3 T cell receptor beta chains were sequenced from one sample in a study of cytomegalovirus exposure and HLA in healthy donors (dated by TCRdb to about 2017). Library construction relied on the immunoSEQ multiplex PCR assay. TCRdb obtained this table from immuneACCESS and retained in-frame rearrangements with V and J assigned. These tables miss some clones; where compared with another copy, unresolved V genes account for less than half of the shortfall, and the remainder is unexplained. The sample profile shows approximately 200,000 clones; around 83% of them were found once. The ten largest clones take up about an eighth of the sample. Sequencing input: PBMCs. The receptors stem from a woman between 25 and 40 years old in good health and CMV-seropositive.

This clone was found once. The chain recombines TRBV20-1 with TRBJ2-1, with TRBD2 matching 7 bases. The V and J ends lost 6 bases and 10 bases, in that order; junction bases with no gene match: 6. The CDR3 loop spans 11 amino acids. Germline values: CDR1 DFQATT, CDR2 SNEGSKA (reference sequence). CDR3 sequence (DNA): TGCAGTGCCCTCCCGGGACTAGAGCAGTTCTTC. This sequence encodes CSALPGLEQFF.

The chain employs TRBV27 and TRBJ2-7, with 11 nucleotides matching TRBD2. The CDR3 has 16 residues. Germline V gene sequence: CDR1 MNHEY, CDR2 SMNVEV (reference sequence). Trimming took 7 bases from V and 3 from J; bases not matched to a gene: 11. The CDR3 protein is CASTPALAGGHYEQYF. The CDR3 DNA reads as TGTGCCAGCACCCCGGCTCTAGCGGGAGGCCACTACGAGCAGTACTTC.

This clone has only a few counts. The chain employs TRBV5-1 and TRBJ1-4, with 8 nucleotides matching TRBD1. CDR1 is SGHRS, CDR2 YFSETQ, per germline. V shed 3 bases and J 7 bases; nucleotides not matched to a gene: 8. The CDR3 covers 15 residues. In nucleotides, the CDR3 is TGCGCCAGCAGCTCGTCAGGGGGCCCTGGTGAAAAACTGTTTTTT. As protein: CASSSSGGPGEKLFF. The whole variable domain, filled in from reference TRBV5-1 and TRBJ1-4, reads KAGVTQTPRYLIKTRGQQVTLSCSPISGHRSVSWYQQTPGQGLQFLFEYFSETQRNKGNFPGRFSGRQFSNSRSEMNVSTLELGDSALYLCASSSSGGPGEKLFFGSGTQLSVL.